A single TCR beta chain is shown here with its context. The record originates from a study of CD8 T cells in Susac syndrome. In the study overall: At the time their blood was drawn, patients with Susac syndrome were either therapy-naive, on corticosteroids (with some of them also receiving intravenous immunoglobulin), or on intravenous immunoglobulin alone.

About 0.5 to 1 ug RNA was reverse transcribed with random hexamers. TCRdb re-called the immunoSEQ multiplex PCR reads with MiXCR, one entry per CDR3 protein. The profile shows a few hundred thousand distinct CDR3 sequences, roughly 93% of them singletons. V shed 5 bases and J 4 bases; nucleotides not matched to a gene: 6. This CDR3 has 15 residues. CDR1 is MNHEY, CDR2 SMNVEV, per germline (reference sequence). This TCR was recovered from a human donor with Susac syndrome. Sequencing was done on a sample of CD4+ T cells from PBMCs. The chain employs TRBV27 and TRBJ2-1; TRBD2 agrees at 9 bases. The CDR3 spells CASSQLAGVYNEQFF. CDR3 nucleotides: TGTGCCAGCAGTCAGTTAGCGGGGGTGTACAATGAGCAGTTCTTC.